This is a list of T cell receptor beta chains from one sample in a study of cytomegalovirus exposure and HLA in healthy donors. Using immunoSEQ multiplex PCR, the repertoire was profiled, and TCRdb retains in-frame clones only, with some absent. The table lists 150,000 to 200,000 clones, roughly 88% of them singletons. The sample taken for sequencing was PBMCs. Every receptor here comes from a woman younger than 35 in good health and CMV-seronegative. Both conserved end residues are part of each CDR3. Clone size is not always given. Where it is, it says once, few, many or a class for expanded clones.

abundance: .; v_gene: TRBV11-2; CDR3aa: CASSTRQYQPQHF
abundance: .; v_gene: TRBV2; CDR3aa: CASNAGPSYEQYF
abundance: .; v_gene: TRBV5-1; CDR3aa: CASRLTGTVSSGANVLTF
abundance: .; v_gene: TRBV9; CDR3aa: CASSIRTGDGNTIYF
abundance: .; v_gene: TRBV6-1; CDR3aa: CASSVVTGGTGELFF
abundance: .; v_gene: TRBV5-1; CDR3aa: CASSLGSGGTEAFF
abundance: .; v_gene: TRBV7-2; CDR3aa: CASSFREGGPDTQYF
abundance: few; v_gene: TRBV19; CDR3aa: CASSIGLAGGPGELFF
abundance: .; v_gene: TRBV10-2; CDR3aa: CASSETGGADNYGYTF
abundance: .; v_gene: TRBV4-1; CDR3aa: CASSQESARNTEAFF
abundance: .; v_gene: TRBV5-1; CDR3aa: CASRILGNTGELFF
abundance: .; v_gene: TRBV18; CDR3aa: CASSPVAETQYF
abundance: .; v_gene: TRBV7-3; CDR3aa: CASSTPGQDYYGYTF
abundance: .; v_gene: TRBV7-6; CDR3aa: CASSLLAVQETQYF
abundance: .; v_gene: TRBV19; CDR3aa: CASSMMEGEVGTEAFF
abundance: .; v_gene: TRBV7-9; CDR3aa: CASSPRQGAGGYTF
abundance: .; v_gene: TRBV27; CDR3aa: CASSRTGGGFGGYTF
abundance: few; v_gene: TRBV18; CDR3aa: CASSPTDGTADTQYF
abundance: few; v_gene: TRBV4-1; CDR3aa: CASSQEGTVGNTIYF
abundance: few; v_gene: TRBV19; CDR3aa: CASGDRGQETQYF
abundance: .; v_gene: TRBV7-2; CDR3aa: CASSPGGNNEKLFF
abundance: .; v_gene: TRBV27; CDR3aa: CASSFWDNKGNTEAFF
abundance: .; v_gene: TRBV19; CDR3aa: CASSRRTSGSYNSPLHF
abundance: .; v_gene: TRBV30; CDR3aa: CAWSRLDRAYEQYF
abundance: .; v_gene: TRBV7-8; CDR3aa: CASSFGFHEQYF
abundance: .; v_gene: TRBV5-4; CDR3aa: CASSLVVASTYNEQFF
abundance: .; v_gene: TRBV4-2; CDR3aa: CASRTGGDSYEQYF
abundance: .; v_gene: TRBV6-1; CDR3aa: CASSDVGGFSTDTQYF
abundance: .; v_gene: TRBV27; CDR3aa: CASSLSSGLAGGGTWAYEQYF